The subject of this entry is one TCR beta chain. This clone was seen a single time. There is no known antigen for this receptor. No qualities accompany the bases; no much larger clone lies one base away. The collaborating institutions used their own protocols to collect whole blood in K2EDTA tubes. For TCRbeta analysis, collaborators shipped samples in one of three forms: frozen whole blood, isolated PBMCs, or DNA extracted from either of those sample types. The sample is drawn from a study of blood T cell repertoires in COVID-19 (dated by TCRdb to the early 2020s). Concerning the study at large: The collaborator samples originated in the United States, Italy and Spain and spanned the acute and convalescent phases of COVID-19. The prospective study material was composed of cDNA or gDNA derived from T cells, B-cell-depleted T cells, or PBMCs. Subjects who had been exposed to COVID-19, were actively infected with it, or had recovered from it provided the deeply sampled blood TCRbeta repertoires that made up the dataset. The repertoires were released in a freely available public database intended as a resource for research on the immune response to SARS-CoV-2. The samples were drawn from the first 160 participants of the ongoing ImmuneRACE study and from more than 1,000 subjects provided by 6 global collaborators. The sample metadata nearly always contained a de-identified subject ID, COVID-19 status, age in years and sex. Where HLA class I and class II types were available, the types were taken from metadata supplied by the sample provider, not from assay-based typing.

Relative to germline, V is missing 5 bases and J is missing 0 bases, with 4 bases of the junction outside any gene match. Inclusive of the bounding cysteine and phenylalanine, the CDR3 is 15 residues long. Only CDR3 DNA remains: 45 bases, in frame from the first base. For CDR1 and CDR2, the germline V gene lists MNHEY and SVGEGT. The immunoSEQ Assay, a bias-controlled multiplex PCR, was used to amplify TCRbeta CDR3 regions from genomic DNA. In the original analysis: The number of nucleated cells in each sample was estimated by amplification of reference gene primers within the assay. Sequence reads were collapsed and filtered to measure the absolute abundance of every unique TCRbeta CDR3 rearrangement. For each sample, productive Simpson clonality was calculated as the square root of Simpson's diversity index over productive rearrangements. TCRdb retrieved this table from immuneACCESS and kept in-frame rearrangements only. Not all clones are present; in checked studies, unresolved V genes account for under half, and no reason is known for the remainder. The V and J calls and clone size are taken from that table; D and trimming were inferred from the DNA. The sample yields about 140,000 clones; 79% were counted once. The top ten clones comprise 3.5% to 4.5% of the sample.

Study-level results and caveats: How much clinical and demographic metadata was included differed by source and by participant, and the metadata was provided uncurated.

Recombination joined TRBV6-2 or TRBV6-3 with TRBJ2-3, with 8 junctional bases fitting TRBD2. The sequenced sample was peripheral blood. The clonotype originates from a man aged 55 to 69 with acute or convalescent COVID-19. The CDR3 reads as follows: CASSSGRPSTDTQYF. The DNA sequence is given as TGTGCCAGCAGTAGCGGGAGACCCAGCACAGATACGCAGTATTTT.